Below are 26 T cell receptor beta chains sequenced from a single sample in a study of multiple sclerosis patients with progressive multifocal leukoencephalopathy (dated by TCRdb to between 2018 and 2021). Library preparation was by the immunoSEQ multiplex PCR assay. TCRdb stores this immuneACCESS table with in-frame sequences only. Part of the clones is absent; in the studies checked, under half of the shortfall reflects unresolved V genes, and no reason is known for the rest. This sample is represented by around 30,000 clones; 90% of them were singletons. The ten largest clones take up 1.3% of the sample. This sample's time point label indicates: less than 15 months of natalizumab therapy. Per the publication, the treatment or condition label means: on natalizumab therapy at sampling. The sequencing here drew on PBMCs, taken from a patient treated with natalizumab. Receptor source: a human donor with multiple sclerosis.

The CDR3: CASSQDRRANTEAFF. In DNA, the CDR3 is TGCGCCAGCAGCCAAGATCGCAGGGCCAACACTGAAGCTTTCTTT. The rearrangement uses TRBV4-1 and TRBJ1-1; the D gene is possibly TRBD1 (5 bases). The germline CDR1 and CDR2 sequences are MGHRA and YSYEKL. CDR3 length: 15 amino acids. Trimming removed 0 bases at V and 2 bases at J, with 10 bases between.

On this clone itself: The same CDR3 also results from other DNA sequences found in this sample. This chain uses TRBV6-5 with TRBJ1-5; D not resolved. The V end lost 0 bases, the J end lost 0 bases, and 6 bases lay between the germline ends. The CDR3 runs to 15 residues. Looked up from germline, CDR1 is MNHEY and CDR2 is SVGAGI. The CDR3 sequence: CASSYSIYSNQPQHF. In DNA form, the CDR3 reads TGTGCCAGCAGTTACTCAATTTATAGCAATCAGCCCCAGCATTTT.

V is TRBV30 and J is TRBJ2-5, with 7 bases lining up with TRBD1. From germline, CDR1 is GTSNPN and CDR2 SVGIG (reference sequence). V was clipped by 2 bases and J by 2 bases; unmatched bases: 2. This CDR3 has 13 amino acids. CDR3 coding DNA: TGTGCCTGGAGTCGGGACAGACAAGAGACCCAGTACTTC. It is translated as CAWSRDRQETQYF.

The CDR3 loop reads CASGLGGANVLTF. CDR3 coding DNA: TGTGCTAGTGGTTTGGGCGGGGCCAACGTCCTGACTTTC. This chain connects TRBV12-5 to TRBJ2-6; no definite D call. Per the germline V gene, CDR1 is LGHNT and CDR2 is FRNRAP. The CDR3 totals 13 residues. V lost 1 base to trimming and J lost 4 bases, with 2 bases between them. Full variable domain (outside the CDR3, taken from reference TRBV12-5 and TRBJ2-6): DARVTQTPRHKVTEMGQEVTMRCQPILGHNTVFWYRQTMMQGLELLAYFRNRAPLDDSGMPKDRFSAEMPDATLATLKIQPSEPRDSAVYFCASGLGGANVLTFGAGSRLTVL.

The rearrangement links TRBV11-1 to TRBJ2-7, with 8 bases aligning to TRBD1. The CDR3 spans 15 residues. V dropped 5 bases and J dropped 7; count of bases not matched to a gene: 13. CDR1 is SGHAT, CDR2 FQDESV, per germline (reference sequence). CDR3 protein: CASSPGAGGAGEQYF. The CDR3 region has the DNA TGTGCCAGCAGCCCTGGGGCAGGGGGCGCGGGTGAGCAGTACTTC. The full variable domain, in which reference TRBV11-1 and TRBJ2-7 provide the parts outside the CDR3, is EAEVAQSPRYKITEKSQAVAFWCDPISGHATLYWYRQILGQGPELLVQFQDESVVDDSQLPKDRFSAERLKGVDSTLKIQPAELGDSAMYLCASSPGAGGAGEQYFGPGTRLTVT.

The genes are TRBV5-8 and TRBJ2-2; tentative D call: TRBD2 (6 bases). This CDR3 region has 13 residues. Trimming removed 4 bases from V and 7 bases from J, with 11 bases in between. From germline, CDR1 is SGHTS and CDR2 YDEGEE. CDR3 residues: CASSPTSNGELFF. CDR3 DNA sequence: TGTGCCAGCAGCCCAACTAGCAACGGGGAGCTGTTTTTT.

This clone has only one observation. The chain joins TRBV5-1 to TRBJ2-7, with D maybe TRBD1 (5 bases). The germline V gene encodes CDR1 SGHRS and CDR2 YFSETQ. CDR3 length: 12 residues. Trimming cost V 2 bases and J 5 bases, with 8 bases left between them. CDR3 DNA sequence: TGCGCCAGCAGCTTCCAGGGCCACGAGCAGTACTTC. Its protein product is CASSFQGHEQYF.

The table lists this clone with a few counts. The chain links TRBV5-4 to TRBJ2-1; 7 bases map to TRBD1. The CDR3 loop spans 13 amino acids. The germline V gene encodes CDR1 SGHNT and CDR2 YYREEE (reference sequence). V gave up 2 bases and J gave up 9 bases; unmatched junction bases: 5. CDR3 protein: CASSLPGGGEQFF. The CDR3 region has the DNA TGTGCCAGCAGCTTACCAGGGGGTGGTGAGCAGTTCTTC.

The chain combines TRBV25-1 with TRBJ1-6; 11 nucleotides agree with TRBD1. CDR1 and CDR2 from the germline V gene are MGHDK and SYGVNS. With V trimmed by 2 bases and J by 14 bases, 8 bases remained unmatched. This CDR3 region has 15 residues. Here the CDR3 reads CASSEPGTGGLTLHF. The CDR3 nucleotides are TGTGCCAGCAGTGAACCTGGGACAGGGGGGTTGACCCTCCACTTT.

The chain uses TRBV4-2 and TRBJ2-7, with D perhaps given as TRBD1 or TRBD2 (5 bases each). The length of the CDR3 is 14 residues. Deletions cut 4 bases from V and 3 bases from J, with 13 bases between. Looked up from germline, CDR1 is LGHNA and CDR2 is YNFKEQ. In nucleotides, the CDR3 is TGTGCCAGCAGCCCGTACGGGACGTTCTACGAGCAGTACTTC. Its translation: CASSPYGTFYEQYF.

The rearrangement links TRBV30 to TRBJ1-5, with a tentative D call TRBD1 (6 bases). CDR1 is GTSNPN and CDR2 is SVGIG in the germline V gene (reference sequence). Deletions cut 1 base from V and 0 bases from J, with 16 bases between. The CDR3 totals 17 residues. CDR3 sequence (DNA): TGTGCCTGGAGTGCATACGGACAGATCTATAGCAATCAGCCCCAGCATTTT. Protein: CAWSAYGQIYSNQPQHF. The complete variable domain, with remaining parts taken from reference TRBV30 and TRBJ1-5, reads SQTIHQWPATLVQPVGSPLSLECTVEGTSNPNLYWYRQAAGRGLQLLFYSVGIGQISSEVPQNLSASRPQDRQFILSSKKLLLSDSGFYLCAWSAYGQIYSNQPQHFGDGTRLSIL.

The chain employs TRBV4-3 and TRBJ2-5, with TRBD1 matching over 9 bases. This CDR3 has 18 amino acids. The V segment lost 3 bases and the J segment 1 base; nucleotides outside the gene matches: 12. The germline gives CDR1 LGHNA, CDR2 YSLEER. The CDR3 protein is CASSQGHQTGGSQETQYF. The CDR3, as DNA: TGCGCCAGCAGCCAGGGTCACCAGACAGGGGGATCCCAAGAGACCCAGTACTTC.

V gene TRBV9 combines with J gene TRBJ1-1; unclear D gene. Germline lookup yields CDR1 SGDLS and CDR2 YYNGEE. This CDR3 comprises 13 residues. The germline V and J ends were trimmed by 2 bases and 6 bases, with 11 bases remaining between them. The CDR3 region is CASSVTVGAEAFF. Written as DNA, the CDR3 is TGTGCCAGCAGCGTTACGGTCGGCGCTGAAGCTTTCTTT.

The chain links TRBV19 to TRBJ2-6; unclear D gene. CDR1 and CDR2 from the germline V gene are LNHDA and SQIVND (reference sequence). The V end was cut by 6 bases, the J end by 0 bases, with 3 bases between. CDR3 length: 13 residues. CDR3: CASRNSGANVLTF. CDR3 nucleotides: TGTGCCAGTAGGAACTCTGGGGCCAACGTCCTGACTTTC.

The CDR3 DNA reads as TGTGCCAGCAGCTTAGCAAGGACAGTAGTTGGCTACACCTTC. Its translation is CASSLARTVVGYTF. The rearrangement joins TRBV7-8 to TRBJ1-2, with D perhaps matching TRBD1 (6 bases). The germline V and J ends were trimmed by 0 bases and 7 bases, with 12 bases remaining between them. This CDR3 is 14 amino acids long. Germline V gene data show CDR1 as SGHVS and CDR2 as FQNEAQ.

The J gene is TRBJ1-1, the V gene TRBV10-3, with a tentative D call TRBD1 (6 bases). V lost 0 bases to trimming and J lost 4 bases, with 15 bases between them. Germline CDR1 reads ENHRY; CDR2 reads SYGVKD. The CDR3 runs 16 residues. The CDR3 nucleotides read TGTGCCATCAGTGAGTCTCTTGTCAGGGGAGGCACTGAAGCTTTCTTT. Amino acids: CAISESLVRGGTEAFF.

The chain links TRBV6-5 to TRBJ2-2; D is unresolved. Germline V lookup: CDR1 MNHEY, CDR2 SVGAGI. This CDR3 region has 16 residues. The V end lost 2 bases, the J end lost 2 bases, and 12 bases lay between the germline ends. The CDR3 coding sequence is TGTGCCAGCAGTTACGACACCCCAGCTAACACCGGGGAGCTGTTTTTT. Residues: CASSYDTPANTGELFF.

This sequence joins TRBV6-4 and TRBJ1-1, with D unresolved. The V gene's germline CDR1 is MRHNA and CDR2 SNTAGT. V dropped 5 bases and J dropped 9 bases, with 22 bases sitting between them. The CDR3 contains 15 residues. CDR3 bases: TGTGCCAGCAGTCATCCCCCCCCCGACCTCGGGCAAGCTTTCTTT. It yields the protein CASSHPPPDLGQAFF.

CDR3 in amino acids: CASSQDVGGYGYTF. The CDR3, as DNA: TGCGCCAGCAGCCAAGACGTGGGTGGGTATGGCTACACCTTC. The chain recombines TRBV4-1 with TRBJ1-2; D remains unclear. CDR1 and CDR2 from the germline V gene are MGHRA and YSYEKL. This CDR3 is 14 amino acids long. The V and J ends lost 0 bases and 5 bases respectively, with 10 bases between them.

The table lists this clone with a count of one. The rearrangement joins TRBV7-9 to TRBJ2-7, with D maybe TRBD2 (5 bases). CDR3 length equals 14 residues. V lost 3 bases and J lost 0, with 9 bases in between. Looked up from germline, CDR1 is SEHNR and CDR2 is FQNEAQ (reference sequence). DNA of the CDR3: TGTGCCAGCAGCTTCGGGGATTACTCCTACGAGCAGTACTTC. Its protein product is CASSFGDYSYEQYF.

The chain is built from TRBV27 and TRBJ2-7; D assignment may be TRBD1 or TRBD2 (5 bases each). The CDR3 consists of 14 residues. Germline assignment: CDR1 MNHEY and CDR2 SMNVEV (reference sequence). V lost 5 bases and J 1 base, leaving 12 bases between the germline ends. The CDR3 sequence: CASSPRDGSYEQYF. The CDR3 DNA reads TGTGCCAGCAGTCCCCGGGACGGGTCCTACGAGCAGTACTTC.

The chain joins TRBV5-4 to TRBJ1-1; 9 positions agree with TRBD1. The germline V gene has CDR1 SGHNT and CDR2 YYREEE (reference sequence). CDR3 size: 16 residues. V was pared by 4 bases and J by 1 base, with 8 bases of the junction left unmatched. Here the CDR3 reads CASSTDRGPRNTEAFF. DNA for the CDR3: TGTGCCAGCAGCACGGACAGGGGTCCTAGGAACACTGAAGCTTTCTTT.

The chain has TRBV6-1 and TRBJ2-7, with D possibly matching TRBD1 (5 bases). Trimming shortened V by 3 bases and J by 8 bases, and 11 bases separated the two germline ends. This CDR3 has 12 residues. CDR1 and CDR2 (germline): MNHNS, SASEGT. The CDR3 sequence: CASSDSRAKQYF. CDR3 nucleotide sequence: TGTGCCAGCAGTGATAGCAGGGCGAAGCAGTACTTC.

The CDR3 DNA reads as TGTGCCAGCAGCACCCGGACAGAGCCTACGGCCCAGTACTTC. Translating gives CASSTRTEPTAQYF. The gene calls are TRBV11-2 and TRBJ2-5; a weak D match, TRBD1 (6 bases). CDR1 is SGHAT and CDR2 is FQNNGV in the germline V gene. Trimming shortened V by 5 bases and J by 9 bases, and 19 bases separated the two germline ends. The CDR3 runs to 14 residues.

The CDR3 is CASSQDSGQGTNYGYTF. CDR3 DNA: TGCGCCAGCAGCCAGGACTCGGGACAGGGAACTAACTATGGCTACACCTTC. V and J are TRBV4-3 and TRBJ1-2; 9 bases fit TRBD1. The CDR3 runs 17 residues. V was clipped by 3 bases and J by 0 bases; unmatched bases: 8. The germline V gene encodes CDR1 LGHNA and CDR2 YSLEER.

This chain links TRBV9 with TRBJ2-7, with a weak D call TRBD2 (7 bases). V lost 0 bases and J lost 2, with 12 bases in between. This CDR3 spans 15 amino acids. From germline, CDR1 is SGDLS and CDR2 YYNGEE. CDR3: CASSVEGGPAYEQYF. The CDR3, as DNA: TGTGCCAGCAGCGTAGAGGGGGGGCCTGCCTACGAGCAGTACTTC.